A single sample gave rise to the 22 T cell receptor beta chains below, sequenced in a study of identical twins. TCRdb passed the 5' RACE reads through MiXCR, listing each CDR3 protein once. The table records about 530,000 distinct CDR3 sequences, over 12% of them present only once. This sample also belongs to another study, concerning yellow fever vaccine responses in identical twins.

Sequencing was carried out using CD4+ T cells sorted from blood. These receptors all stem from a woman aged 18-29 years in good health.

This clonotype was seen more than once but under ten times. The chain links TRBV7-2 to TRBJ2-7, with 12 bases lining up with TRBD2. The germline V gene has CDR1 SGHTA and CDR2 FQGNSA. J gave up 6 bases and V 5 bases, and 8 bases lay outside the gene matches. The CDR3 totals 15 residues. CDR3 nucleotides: TGTGCCAGCAGCCGACTAGCGGGAGAAGTGGGCGAGCAGTACTTC. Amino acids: CASSRLAGEVGEQYF.

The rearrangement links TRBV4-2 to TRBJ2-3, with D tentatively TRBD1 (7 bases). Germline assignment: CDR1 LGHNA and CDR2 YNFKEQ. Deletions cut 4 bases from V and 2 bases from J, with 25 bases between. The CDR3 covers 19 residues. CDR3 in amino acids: CASSPLGGTSQSYTDTQYF. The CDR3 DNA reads TGTGCCAGCAGCCCCCTAGGGGGCACTAGCCAATCCTACACAGATACGCAGTATTTT.

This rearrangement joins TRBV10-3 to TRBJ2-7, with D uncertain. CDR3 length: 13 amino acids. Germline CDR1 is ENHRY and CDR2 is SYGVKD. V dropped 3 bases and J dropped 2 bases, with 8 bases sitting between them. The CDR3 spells CAISEPPAYEQYV. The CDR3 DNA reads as TGTGCCATCAGTGAACCCCCCGCCTACGAGCAGTACGTC.

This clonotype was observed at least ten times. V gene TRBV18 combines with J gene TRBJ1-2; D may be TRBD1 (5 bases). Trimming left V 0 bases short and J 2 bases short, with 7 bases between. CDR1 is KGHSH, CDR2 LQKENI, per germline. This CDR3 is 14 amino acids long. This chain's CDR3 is CASSPPNRNYGYTF. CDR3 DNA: TGTGCCAGCTCACCACCGAACAGGAACTATGGCTACACCTTC.

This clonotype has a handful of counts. The CDR3 DNA is TGTGCCAGCAGTTACTCGGGGGGCTCTGGGGCCAACGTCCTGACTTTC. Translating it yields CASSYSGGSGANVLTF. The V gene is TRBV6-5, the J gene TRBJ2-6, with D tentatively TRBD2 (6 bases). The V end lost 0 bases, the J end lost 0 bases, and 6 bases lay between the germline ends. The CDR3 loop spans 16 amino acids. CDR1 and CDR2 from the germline V gene are MNHEY and SVGAGI.

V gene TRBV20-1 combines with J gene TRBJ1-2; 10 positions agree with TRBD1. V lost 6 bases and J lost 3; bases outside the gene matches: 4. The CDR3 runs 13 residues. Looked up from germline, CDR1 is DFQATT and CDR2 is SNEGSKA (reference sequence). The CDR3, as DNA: TGCAGTGCGTGGGACAGGGGCGACTATGGCTACACCTTC. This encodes CSAWDRGDYGYTF.

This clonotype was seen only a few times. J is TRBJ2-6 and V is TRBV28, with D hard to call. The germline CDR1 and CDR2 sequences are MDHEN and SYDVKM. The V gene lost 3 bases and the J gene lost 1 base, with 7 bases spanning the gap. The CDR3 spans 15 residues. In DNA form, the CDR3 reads TGTGCCAGCAGTTTTGACCGATCTGGGGCCAACGTCCTGACTTTC. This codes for CASSFDRSGANVLTF.

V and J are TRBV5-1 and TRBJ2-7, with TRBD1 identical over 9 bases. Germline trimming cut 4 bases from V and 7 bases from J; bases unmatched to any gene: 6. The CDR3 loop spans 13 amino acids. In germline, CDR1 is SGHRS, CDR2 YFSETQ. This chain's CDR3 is CASSSGQGREQYV. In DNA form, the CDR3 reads TGCGCCAGCAGCAGCGGACAGGGGAGGGAGCAGTACGTC.

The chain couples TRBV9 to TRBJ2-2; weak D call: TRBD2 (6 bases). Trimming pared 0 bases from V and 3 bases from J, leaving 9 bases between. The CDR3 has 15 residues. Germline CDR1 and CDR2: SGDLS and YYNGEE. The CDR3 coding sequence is TGTGCCAGCAGCGTAGTTCCGGGAGACACCGGGGAGCTGTTTTTT. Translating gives CASSVVPGDTGELFF.

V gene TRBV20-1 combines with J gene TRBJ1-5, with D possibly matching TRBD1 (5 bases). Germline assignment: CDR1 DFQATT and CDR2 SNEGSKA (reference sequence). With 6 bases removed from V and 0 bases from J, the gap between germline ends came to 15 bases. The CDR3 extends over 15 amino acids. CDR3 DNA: TGCAGTGCCGCAACAGGCGGATATAGCAATCAGCCCCAGCATTTT. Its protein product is CSAATGGYSNQPQHF.

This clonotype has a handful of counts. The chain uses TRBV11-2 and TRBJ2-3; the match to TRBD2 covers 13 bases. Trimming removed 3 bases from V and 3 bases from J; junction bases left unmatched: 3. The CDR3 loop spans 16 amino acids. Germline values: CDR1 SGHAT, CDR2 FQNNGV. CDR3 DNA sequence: TGTGCCAGCAGCTTCGGACTAGCGGGAGAAACAGATACGCAGTATTTT. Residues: CASSFGLAGETDTQYF. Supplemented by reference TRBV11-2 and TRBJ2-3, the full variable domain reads EAGVAQSPRYKIIEKRQSVAFWCNPISGHATLYWYQQILGQGPKLLIQFQNNGVVDDSQLPKDRFSAERLKGVDSTLKIQPAKLEDSAVYLCASSFGLAGETDTQYFGPGTRLTVL.

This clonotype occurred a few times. CDR3 region: CAISESPDYGYTF. The CDR3 DNA sequence: TGTGCCATCAGTGAGTCACCCGACTATGGCTACACCTTC. The rearrangement joins TRBV10-3 to TRBJ1-2, with D hard to call. The V end was cut by 0 bases, the J end by 3 bases, with 5 bases between. The CDR3 has 13 amino acids. CDR1 is ENHRY and CDR2 is SYGVKD in the germline V gene.

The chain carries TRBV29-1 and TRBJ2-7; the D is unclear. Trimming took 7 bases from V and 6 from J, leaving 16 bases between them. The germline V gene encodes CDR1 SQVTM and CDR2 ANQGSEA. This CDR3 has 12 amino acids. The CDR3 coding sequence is TGCAGCGGAGGTGTCGACCCCCTCGAGCAGTACTTC. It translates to CSGGVDPLEQYF.

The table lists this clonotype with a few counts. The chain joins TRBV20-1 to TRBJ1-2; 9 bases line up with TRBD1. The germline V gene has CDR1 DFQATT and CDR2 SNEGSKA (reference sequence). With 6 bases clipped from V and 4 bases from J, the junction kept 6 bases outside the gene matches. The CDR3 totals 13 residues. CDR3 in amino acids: CSATDRGSYGYTF. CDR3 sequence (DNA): TGCAGTGCCACGGACAGGGGATCCTATGGCTACACCTTC.

CDR3 sequence reads: CASSRGGANSIAEAFF. CDR3 bases: TGTGCCAGCAGCCGAGGGGGCGCGAATTCTATCGCTGAAGCTTTCTTT. This sequence joins TRBV11-2 and TRBJ1-1; 7 bases map to TRBD1. This CDR3 spans 16 amino acids. V lost 5 bases to trimming and J lost 6 bases; unmatched junction nucleotides: 15. Per germline, CDR1 SGHAT and CDR2 FQNNGV. Variable domain in full (rest from reference TRBV11-2 and TRBJ1-1): EAGVAQSPRYKIIEKRQSVAFWCNPISGHATLYWYQQILGQGPKLLIQFQNNGVVDDSQLPKDRFSAERLKGVDSTLKIQPAKLEDSAVYLCASSRGGANSIAEAFFGQGTRLTVV.

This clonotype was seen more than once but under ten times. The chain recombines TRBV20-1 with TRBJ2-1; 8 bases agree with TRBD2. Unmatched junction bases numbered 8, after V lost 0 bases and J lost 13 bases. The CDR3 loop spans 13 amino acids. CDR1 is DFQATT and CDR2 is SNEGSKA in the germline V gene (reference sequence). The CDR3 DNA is TGCAGTGCTAGAGAACCTAGCGGGCTAATCCAGTTCTTC. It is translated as CSAREPSGLIQFF.

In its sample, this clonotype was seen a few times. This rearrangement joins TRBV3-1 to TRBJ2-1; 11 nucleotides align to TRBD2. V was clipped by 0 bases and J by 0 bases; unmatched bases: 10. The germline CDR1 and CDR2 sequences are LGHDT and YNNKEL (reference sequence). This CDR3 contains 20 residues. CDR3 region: CASSQDPGLAVKSSYNEQFF. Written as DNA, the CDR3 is TGTGCCAGCAGCCAAGACCCGGGACTAGCGGTAAAGAGCTCCTACAATGAGCAGTTCTTC.

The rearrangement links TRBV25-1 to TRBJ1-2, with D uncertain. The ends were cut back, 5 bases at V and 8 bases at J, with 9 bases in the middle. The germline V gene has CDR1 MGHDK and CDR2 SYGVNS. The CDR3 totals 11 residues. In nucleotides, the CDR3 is TGTGCCAGCAGTCACTCGGGAGGCTACACCTTC. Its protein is CASSHSGGYTF.

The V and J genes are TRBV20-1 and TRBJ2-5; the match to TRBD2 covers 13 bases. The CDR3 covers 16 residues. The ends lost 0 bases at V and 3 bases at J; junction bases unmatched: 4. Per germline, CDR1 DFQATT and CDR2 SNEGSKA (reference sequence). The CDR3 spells CSARDPGLAGKETQYF. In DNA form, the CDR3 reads TGCAGTGCTAGAGATCCGGGACTAGCGGGGAAAGAGACCCAGTACTTC.

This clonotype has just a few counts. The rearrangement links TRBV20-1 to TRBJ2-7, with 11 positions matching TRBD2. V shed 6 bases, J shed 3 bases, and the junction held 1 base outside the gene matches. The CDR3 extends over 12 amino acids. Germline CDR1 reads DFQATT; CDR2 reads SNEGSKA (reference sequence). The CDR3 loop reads CSAGTSGYEQYF. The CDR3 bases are TGCAGTGCCGGGACTAGCGGCTACGAGCAGTACTTC.

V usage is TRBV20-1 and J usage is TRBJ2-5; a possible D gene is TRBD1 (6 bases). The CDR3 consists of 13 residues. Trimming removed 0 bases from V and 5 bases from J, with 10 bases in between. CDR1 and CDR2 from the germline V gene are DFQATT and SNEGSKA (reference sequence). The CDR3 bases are TGCAGTGCTAGAGATGTACAGGGTGAGACCCAGTACTTC. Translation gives CSARDVQGETQYF.

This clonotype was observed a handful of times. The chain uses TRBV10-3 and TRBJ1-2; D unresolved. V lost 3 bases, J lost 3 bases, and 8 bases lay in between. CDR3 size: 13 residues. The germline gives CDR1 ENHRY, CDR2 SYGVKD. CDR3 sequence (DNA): TGTGCCATCAGTGATTCCAGAGACTATGGCTACACCTTC. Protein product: CAISDSRDYGYTF.